This T cell receptor (beta chain) is drawn from a study of T cell changes during pregnancy in multiple sclerosis. The assay was immunoSEQ multiplex PCR, and TCRdb's table has in-frame clones only and misses some. The sample lists over 90,000 clones; around 93% were seen once. The sequence derives from a female donor with multiple sclerosis, enrolled in a pregnancy study. Sequenced material: peripheral blood, taken before pregnancy.

CDR3 nucleotide sequence: TGTGCCAGCAGCCAAGTTCGGGGACTAGCGGGGAACTCCTACAATGAGCAGTTCTTC. Translating it yields CASSQVRGLAGNSYNEQFF. The V gene is TRBV4-2, the J gene TRBJ2-1; TRBD2 aligns across 13 bases. Looked up from germline, CDR1 is LGHNA and CDR2 is YNFKEQ. The CDR3 spans 19 residues. J lost 0 bases, V lost 1 base, and 6 bases had no gene match.